This TCR beta chain came from a study of T cell responses to AZD1222 COVID-19 vaccine. Study results and limitations: After two AZD1222 doses, spike-specific TCR breadth and depth rose versus day 0.

TCRdb keeps only in-frame clones here, not all; method: immunoSEQ multiplex PCR. The sample carries 250,000 to 300,000 clones, approximately 94% recorded once. Comments on this clone: Antigen: not known.

The V segment lost 3 bases and the J segment 7 bases; nucleotides outside the gene matches: 8. Germline CDR1 and CDR2: SGHRS and YFSETQ. This CDR3 spans 14 amino acids. The material was peripheral blood, obtained 28 days after the second AZD1222 dose. This TCR derives from an adult who received the AZD1222 COVID-19 vaccine. V usage is TRBV5-1 and J usage is TRBJ1-1; TRBD1 agrees at 8 bases. The CDR3 nucleotides are TGCGCCAGCAGCTGGGGACAGGACGACCTTGAAGCTTTCTTT. Its translation: CASSWGQDDLEAFF.